What follows describes a single TCR beta chain. Its antigen is still unknown. The data were produced by immunoSEQ multiplex PCR, yet TCRdb's version contains in-frame clones alone and is incomplete. This table has about 75,000 clones, 70% to 90% appearing once. This entry belongs to a study of OX40 agonist ivuxolimab in advanced cancers. As for the study in general: An agonistic anti-OX40 (CD134) antibody, ivuxolimab, was used to treat the patients.

Study-wide findings and caveats: Researchers did not determine the expanded peripheral T cells' antigen specificity.

CDR3 length: 13 amino acids. Germline CDR1 and CDR2: MDHEN and SYDVKM. V lost 2 bases to trimming and J lost 7 bases, with 12 bases between them. The source of this sequence is an adult with an advanced solid tumor such as melanoma, head and neck, liver or kidney cancer. The rearrangement links TRBV28 to TRBJ2-7; D is unresolved. The starting material was CD4+ or CD8+ T cells sorted from blood, obtained in a trial of the OX40 agonist ivuxolimab. Here the CDR3 reads CASSLPMIGEQYF. In nucleotides, the CDR3 is TGTGCCAGCAGTTTACCTATGATCGGGGAGCAGTACTTC.